The clone carrying this TCR beta chain was seen repeatedly, ten times or more. What it recognizes is unknown. This record belongs to a study of blood T cells in healthy people across ages. The study isolated at least 6 million PBMCs from each sample. Trimming shortened V by 6 bases and J by 4 bases, and 12 bases separated the two germline ends. The CDR3 loop spans 13 amino acids. The second PCR ran about 6 to 12 cycles with a sample-barcoded 5' primer and J-beta primers. Using its own MiXCR run on the 5' RACE reads, TCRdb lists one record per CDR3 protein. This sample has about 1.5 million distinct CDR3 sequences, with roughly 43% found just once. Study-level results: Strong correlation linked observed beta diversity and percent naive T cells. It was not known whether donors were CMV positive (a possible confounder of expanded clonotype changes). Diversity of TCR beta per million T cells declined in a roughly linear way with age.

The sequencing sample was made of blood. The chain links TRBV12-3 or TRBV12-4 to TRBJ1-2, with D possibly matching TRBD1 (6 bases). The receptor was derived from a woman younger than 35 in good health. The CDR3 sequence is CASSPGQFYGYTF. DNA for the CDR3: TGTGCCAGCAGCCCCGGACAGTTCTATGGCTACACCTTC.